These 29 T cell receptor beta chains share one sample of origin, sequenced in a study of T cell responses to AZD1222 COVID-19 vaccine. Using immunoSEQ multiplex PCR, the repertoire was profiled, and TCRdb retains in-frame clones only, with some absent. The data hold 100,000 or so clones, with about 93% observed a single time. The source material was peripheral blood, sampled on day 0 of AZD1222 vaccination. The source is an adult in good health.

The CDR3 DNA sequence: TGTGCCAGCAGCCAAGAGGGGACTACCTACTACAATGAGCAGTTCTTC. Translation: CASSQEGTTYYNEQFF. The V gene is TRBV3-1 (or the pseudogene TRBV3-2), the J gene TRBJ2-1; 7 bases map to TRBD2. CDR1 and CDR2 (germline): LGHDT, YNNKEL (reference sequence). The CDR3 runs to 16 residues. V lost 0 bases to trimming and J lost 3 bases; unmatched junction nucleotides: 5.

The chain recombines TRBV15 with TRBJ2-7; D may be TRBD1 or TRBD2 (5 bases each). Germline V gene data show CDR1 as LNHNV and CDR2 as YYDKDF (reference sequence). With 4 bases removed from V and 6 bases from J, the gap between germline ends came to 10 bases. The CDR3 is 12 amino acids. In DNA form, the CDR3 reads TGTGCCACCAGCAAATTTGGGACCGAGCAGTACTTC. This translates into CATSKFGTEQYF.

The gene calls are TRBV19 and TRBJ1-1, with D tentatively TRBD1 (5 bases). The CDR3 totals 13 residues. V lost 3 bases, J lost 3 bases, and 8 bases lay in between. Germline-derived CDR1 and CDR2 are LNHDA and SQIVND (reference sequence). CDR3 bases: TGTGCCAGTAGTATGCAGGGTGACACTGAAGCTTTCTTT. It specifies CASSMQGDTEAFF.

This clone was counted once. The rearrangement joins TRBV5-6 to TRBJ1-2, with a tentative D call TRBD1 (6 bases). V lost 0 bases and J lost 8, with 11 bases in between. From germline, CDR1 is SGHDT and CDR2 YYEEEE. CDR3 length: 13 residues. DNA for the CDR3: TGTGCCAGCAGCTTGGAGGGGGTTAGGGGCTACACCTTC. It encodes CASSLEGVRGYTF.

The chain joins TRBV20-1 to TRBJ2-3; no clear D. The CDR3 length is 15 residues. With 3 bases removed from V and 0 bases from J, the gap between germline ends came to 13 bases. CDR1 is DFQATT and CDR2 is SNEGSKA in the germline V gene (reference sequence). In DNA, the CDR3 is TGCAGTGCTAGTAATTCGGCAGGTAGCACAGATACGCAGTATTTT. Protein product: CSASNSAGSTDTQYF.

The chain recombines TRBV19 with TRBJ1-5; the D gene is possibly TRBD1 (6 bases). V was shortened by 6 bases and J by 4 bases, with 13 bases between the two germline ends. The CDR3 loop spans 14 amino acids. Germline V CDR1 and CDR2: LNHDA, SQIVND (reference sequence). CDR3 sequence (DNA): TGTGCCAGTAGCAAAGACAGGTTTAATCAGCCCCAGCATTTT. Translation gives CASSKDRFNQPQHF.

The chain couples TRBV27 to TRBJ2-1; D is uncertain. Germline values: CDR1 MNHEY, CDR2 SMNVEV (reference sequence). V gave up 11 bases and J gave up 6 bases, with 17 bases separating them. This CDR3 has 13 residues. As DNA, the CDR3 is TGTGCCGCAACTTTTCCCCCCGGCAATGAGCAGTTCTTC. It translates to CAATFPPGNEQFF.

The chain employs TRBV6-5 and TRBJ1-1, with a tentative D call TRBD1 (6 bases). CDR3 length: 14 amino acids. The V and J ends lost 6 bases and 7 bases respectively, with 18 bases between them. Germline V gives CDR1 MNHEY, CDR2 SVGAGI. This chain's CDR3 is CASSWGQLILEAFF. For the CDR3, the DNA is TGTGCCAGCAGCTGGGGGCAGCTAATACTTGAAGCTTTCTTT.

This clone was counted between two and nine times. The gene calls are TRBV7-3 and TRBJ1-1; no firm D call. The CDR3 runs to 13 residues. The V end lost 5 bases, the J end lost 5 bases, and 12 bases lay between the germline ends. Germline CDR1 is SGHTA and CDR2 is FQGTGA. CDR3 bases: TGTGCCAGCAGCCAGTCCGGTTATACTGAAGCTTTCTTT. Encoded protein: CASSQSGYTEAFF.

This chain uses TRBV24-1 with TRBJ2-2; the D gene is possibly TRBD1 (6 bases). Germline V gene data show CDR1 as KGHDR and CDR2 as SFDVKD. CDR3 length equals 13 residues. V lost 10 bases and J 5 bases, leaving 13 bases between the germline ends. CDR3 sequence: CATQGSGTGELFF. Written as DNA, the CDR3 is TGTGCCACGCAGGGGTCGGGAACCGGGGAGCTGTTTTTT.

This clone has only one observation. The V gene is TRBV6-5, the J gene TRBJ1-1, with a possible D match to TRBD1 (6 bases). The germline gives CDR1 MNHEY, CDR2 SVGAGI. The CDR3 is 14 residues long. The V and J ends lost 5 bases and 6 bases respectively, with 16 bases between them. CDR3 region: CASSPGPGEAEAFF. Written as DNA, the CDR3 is TGTGCCAGCAGTCCAGGTCCAGGGGAGGCTGAAGCTTTCTTT.

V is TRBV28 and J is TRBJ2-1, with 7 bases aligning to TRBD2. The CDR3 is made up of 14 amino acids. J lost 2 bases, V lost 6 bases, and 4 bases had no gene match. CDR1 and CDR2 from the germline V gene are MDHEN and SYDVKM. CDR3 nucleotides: TGTGCCAGCAGGGGGACTACCCCCTACAATGAGCAGTTCTTC. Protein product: CASRGTTPYNEQFF.

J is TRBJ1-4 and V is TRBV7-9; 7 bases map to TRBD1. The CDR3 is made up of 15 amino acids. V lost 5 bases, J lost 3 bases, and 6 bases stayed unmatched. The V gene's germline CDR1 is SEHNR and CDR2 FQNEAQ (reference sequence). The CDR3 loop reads CASSPGTDPNEKLFF. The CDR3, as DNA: TGTGCCAGCAGCCCAGGGACAGACCCTAATGAAAAACTGTTTTTT.

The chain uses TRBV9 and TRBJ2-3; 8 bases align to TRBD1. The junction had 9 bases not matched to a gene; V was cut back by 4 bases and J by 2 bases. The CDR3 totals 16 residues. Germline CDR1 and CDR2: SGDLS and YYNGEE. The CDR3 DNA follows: TGTGCCAGCAGCTTCACACAGGGGGTGTCCACAGATACGCAGTATTTT. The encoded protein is CASSFTQGVSTDTQYF. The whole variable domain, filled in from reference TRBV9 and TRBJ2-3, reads DSGVTQTPKHLITATGQRVTLRCSPRSGDLSVYWYQQSLDQGLQFLIQYYNGEERAKGNILERFSAQQFPDLHSELNLSSLELGDSALYFCASSFTQGVSTDTQYFGPGTRLTVL.

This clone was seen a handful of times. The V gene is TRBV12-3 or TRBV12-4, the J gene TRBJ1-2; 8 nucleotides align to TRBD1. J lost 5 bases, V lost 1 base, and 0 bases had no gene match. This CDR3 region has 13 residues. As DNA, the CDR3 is TGTGCCAGCAGTTTAGGGACAGGGTATGGCTACACCTTC. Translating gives CASSLGTGYGYTF.

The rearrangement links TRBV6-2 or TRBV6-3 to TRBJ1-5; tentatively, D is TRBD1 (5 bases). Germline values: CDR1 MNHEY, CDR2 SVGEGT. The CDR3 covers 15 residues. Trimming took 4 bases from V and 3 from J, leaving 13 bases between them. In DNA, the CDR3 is TGTGCCAGCAGTTTTTGGGACGCTTTCAATCAGCCCCAGCATTTT. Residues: CASSFWDAFNQPQHF.

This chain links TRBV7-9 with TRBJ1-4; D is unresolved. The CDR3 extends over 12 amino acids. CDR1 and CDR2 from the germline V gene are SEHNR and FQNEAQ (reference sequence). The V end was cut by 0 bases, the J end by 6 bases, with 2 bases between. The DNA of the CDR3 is TGTGCCAGCAGCTTAGCGGATGAAAAACTGTTTTTT. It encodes CASSLADEKLFF.

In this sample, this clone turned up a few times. The CDR3 nucleotides are TGTGCCAGCAGCTCGACAGGGTCGAATCAGCCCCAGCATTTT. Encoded protein: CASSSTGSNQPQHF. This sequence joins TRBV7-2 and TRBJ1-5; 7 bases match TRBD1. V dropped 4 bases and J dropped 4; count of bases not matched to a gene: 4. CDR3 size: 14 residues. Germline CDR1 SGHTA, CDR2 FQGNSA.

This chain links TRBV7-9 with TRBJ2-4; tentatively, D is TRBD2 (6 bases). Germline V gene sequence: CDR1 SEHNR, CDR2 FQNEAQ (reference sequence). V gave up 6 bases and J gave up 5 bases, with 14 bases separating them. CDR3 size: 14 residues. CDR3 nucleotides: TGTGCCAGCAGGATGTACCCGGGAGAAAACATTCAGTACTTC. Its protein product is CASRMYPGENIQYF.

CDR3 nucleotide sequence: TGTGCCAGCAGCGACCCCTTAAACAGGGAGTTCTATGGCTACACCTTC. This translates into CASSDPLNREFYGYTF. The chain carries TRBV3-1 (or the pseudogene TRBV3-2) and TRBJ1-2, with a weak D call TRBD1 (6 bases). V lost 5 bases, J lost 4 bases, and 20 bases lay in between. The CDR3 is 16 amino acids. Germline V lookup: CDR1 LGHDT, CDR2 YNNKEL (reference sequence).

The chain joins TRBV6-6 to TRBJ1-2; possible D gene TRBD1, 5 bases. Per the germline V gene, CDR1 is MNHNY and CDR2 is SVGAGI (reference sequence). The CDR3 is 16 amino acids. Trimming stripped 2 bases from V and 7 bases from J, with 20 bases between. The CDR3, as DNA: TGTGCCAGCAGTTACCCTGGGAGGGCCAGGGAAGGTGGCTACACCTTC. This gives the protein CASSYPGRAREGGYTF.

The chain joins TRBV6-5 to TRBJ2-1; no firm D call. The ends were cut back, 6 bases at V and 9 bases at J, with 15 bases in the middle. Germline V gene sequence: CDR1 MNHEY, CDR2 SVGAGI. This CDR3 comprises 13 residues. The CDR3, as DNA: TGTGCCAGCAGCCTCGACGACGGGCCTGAGCAGTTCTTC. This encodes CASSLDDGPEQFF.

The CDR3 is CASSFIPAGTDTQYF. Here the CDR3 DNA reads TGTGCCAGCAGCTTTATCCCGGCGGGCACAGATACGCAGTATTTT. The genes are TRBV7-6 and TRBJ2-3, with D unresolved. The germline V gene encodes CDR1 SGHVS and CDR2 FNYEAQ. The V end was cut by 3 bases, the J end by 1 base, with 11 bases between. CDR3 length: 15 residues.

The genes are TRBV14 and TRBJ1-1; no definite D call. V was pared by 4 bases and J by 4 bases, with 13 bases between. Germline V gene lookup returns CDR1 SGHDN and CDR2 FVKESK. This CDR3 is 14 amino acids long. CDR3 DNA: TGTGCCAGCAGCCCCAACTCAAAAGGCACTGAAGCTTTCTTT. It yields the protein CASSPNSKGTEAFF.

The CDR3 bases are TGTGCCAGCAGTTACGACAGTGGGGCGCGGTATGGCTACACCTTC. This encodes CASSYDSGARYGYTF. V is TRBV6-5 and J is TRBJ1-2; D might be TRBD1 (5 bases). Germline V gene data show CDR1 as MNHEY and CDR2 as SVGAGI. V lost 2 bases, J lost 5 bases, and 15 bases lay in between. The length of the CDR3 is 15 residues.

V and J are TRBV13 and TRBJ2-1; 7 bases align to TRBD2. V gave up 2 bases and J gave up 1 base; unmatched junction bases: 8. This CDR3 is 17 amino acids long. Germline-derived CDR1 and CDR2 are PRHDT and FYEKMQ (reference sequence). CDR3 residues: CASSLNSGLVSYNEQFF. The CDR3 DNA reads TGTGCCAGCAGCTTAAACTCAGGACTAGTATCCTACAATGAGCAGTTCTTC.

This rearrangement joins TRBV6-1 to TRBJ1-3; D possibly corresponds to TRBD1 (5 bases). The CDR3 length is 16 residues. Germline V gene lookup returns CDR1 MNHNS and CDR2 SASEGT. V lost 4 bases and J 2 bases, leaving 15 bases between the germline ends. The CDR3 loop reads CASSAGASAPGNTIYF. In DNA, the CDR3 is TGTGCCAGCAGTGCTGGGGCGTCCGCTCCTGGAAACACCATATATTTT.

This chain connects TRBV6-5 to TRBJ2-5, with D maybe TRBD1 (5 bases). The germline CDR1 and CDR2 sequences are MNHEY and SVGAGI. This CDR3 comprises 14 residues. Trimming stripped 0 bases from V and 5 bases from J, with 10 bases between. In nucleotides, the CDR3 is TGTGCCAGCAGTTACTCCCCAGGGCAGGAGACCCAGTACTTC. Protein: CASSYSPGQETQYF.

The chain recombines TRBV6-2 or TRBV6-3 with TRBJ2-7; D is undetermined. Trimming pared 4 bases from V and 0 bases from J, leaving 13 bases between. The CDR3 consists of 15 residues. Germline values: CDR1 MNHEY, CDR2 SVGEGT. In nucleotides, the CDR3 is TGTGCCAGCAGTTCATTTACAGCTACCTCCTACGAGCAGTACTTC. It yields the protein CASSSFTATSYEQYF.